This T cell receptor beta chain was obtained from a study of response to subunit inactivated influenza vaccine. This clonotype occurred a few times. TCRdb re-called the RT-PCR reads with MiXCR, one entry per CDR3 protein. Counted here are a few hundred thousand distinct CDR3 sequences, about 11% occurring once; the ten biggest clones make up 9.5% to 12%. V lost 6 bases, J lost 0 bases, and 7 bases lay in between. This CDR3 is 13 amino acids long. This same sample was also part of a study on T cells expressing NK-cell markers. That report notes: Production of TCR beta cDNA relied on 5'RACE template switching with UMIs. There were seven HCMV-seropositive donors and one seronegative donor among the eight sequenced. Of the CD8+ T cells in six or seven donors, about 1.0-7.0% belonged to dominant NKG2C+ clonotypes. It remained uncertain whether the expanded NKG2C+ T cell clones were specific for HCMV antigens.

The TCR originated in a man in his forties or fifties who received an inactivated influenza vaccine. The material was PBMCs from blood, obtained on the day of vaccination. The chain carries TRBV12-3 or TRBV12-4 and TRBJ2-3; D gene unclear. Here the CDR3 reads CASRAHSTDTQYF. In DNA form, the CDR3 reads TGTGCCAGCAGGGCCCATAGCACAGATACGCAGTATTTT.